Listed below are T cell receptor beta chains from one sample, sequenced in a study of blood T cell repertoires in COVID-19. The protocol was immunoSEQ multiplex PCR, while the TCRdb copy is restricted to in-frame clones and leaves out a portion. The sample carries approximately 300,000 clones, 70% to 90% recorded once. Sequencing used PBMCs or T cells enriched from blood (not recorded which). These receptors were obtained from a young woman who had recovered from COVID-19. Each CDR3 is given with its conserved first and last residue. The order of the fields is D gene, J gene, clone size, V gene, CDR3 protein, CDR3 DNA. A D gene is named only where the DNA matches it firmly. Some rows mark clone size as missing; the rest say once, few, many or name a class of expanded clone.

d_gene: TRBD2; j_gene: TRBJ2-1; abundance: NA; v_gene: TRBV9; CDR3aa: CASSERLAGGRNEQFF; CDR3nt: TGTGCCAGCAGCGAGAGACTAGCGGGGGGGCGTAATGAGCAGTTCTTC
d_gene: NA; j_gene: TRBJ2-7; abundance: NA; v_gene: TRBV6-5; CDR3aa: CASSFGRGSSYEQYF; CDR3nt: TGTGCCAGCAGTTTCGGTAGGGGAAGCTCCTACGAGCAGTACTTC
d_gene: NA; j_gene: TRBJ1-3; abundance: NA; v_gene: TRBV27; CDR3aa: CASSPGGPGNTIYF; CDR3nt: TGTGCCAGCAGTCCCGGGGGGCCCGGAAACACCATATATTTT
d_gene: NA; j_gene: TRBJ2-2; abundance: NA; v_gene: TRBV6-5; CDR3aa: CASSPGIYTGELFF; CDR3nt: TGTGCCAGCAGTCCGGGGATTTATACCGGGGAGCTGTTTTTT
d_gene: TRBD2; j_gene: TRBJ2-2; abundance: NA; v_gene: TRBV7-3; CDR3aa: CASSSVGLPYTGELFF; CDR3nt: TGTGCCAGCAGCTCGGTGGGACTACCCTACACCGGGGAGCTGTTTTTT
d_gene: TRBD1; j_gene: TRBJ1-4; abundance: NA; v_gene: TRBV12-3/TRBV12-4; CDR3aa: CASSRDRVRKLFF; CDR3nt: TGTGCCAGCAGCAGAGACAGGGTCCGAAAACTGTTTTTT
d_gene: NA; j_gene: TRBJ1-4; abundance: NA; v_gene: TRBV4-2; CDR3aa: CASSQDSQSNEKLFF; CDR3nt: TGTGCCAGCAGCCAAGATTCACAGAGTAATGAAAAACTGTTTTTT
d_gene: NA; j_gene: TRBJ1-3; abundance: NA; v_gene: TRBV30; CDR3aa: CAWSDESRASGNTIYF; CDR3nt: TGTGCCTGGAGTGACGAATCCAGGGCGTCGGGAAACACCATATATTTT
d_gene: NA; j_gene: TRBJ2-2; abundance: once; v_gene: TRBV21-1; CDR3aa: CASSKAPPGHQSRDTGELFF; CDR3nt: TGTGCCAGCAGCAAAGCCCCACCGGGACACCAAAGTCGGGACACCGGGGAGCTGTTTTTT
d_gene: NA; j_gene: TRBJ1-2; abundance: NA; v_gene: TRBV7-9; CDR3aa: CASSYVNSNYGYTF; CDR3nt: TGTGCCAGCAGCTACGTTAACAGTAACTATGGCTACACCTTC
d_gene: NA; j_gene: TRBJ2-7; abundance: NA; v_gene: TRBV5-6; CDR3aa: CASSRQSYEQYF; CDR3nt: TGTGCCAGCAGCCGACAGTCCTACGAGCAGTACTTC
d_gene: TRBD2; j_gene: TRBJ2-1; abundance: NA; v_gene: TRBV9; CDR3aa: CASSGGTSDSYNEQFF; CDR3nt: TGTGCCAGCAGCGGGGGGACTAGCGACTCCTACAATGAGCAGTTCTTC
d_gene: TRBD2; j_gene: TRBJ2-3; abundance: once; v_gene: TRBV6-5; CDR3aa: CASGQRGGIDTQYF; CDR3nt: TGTGCCAGCGGGCAGCGGGGGGGCATAGATACGCAGTATTTT
d_gene: NA; j_gene: TRBJ2-3; abundance: NA; v_gene: TRBV5-5; CDR3aa: CASSPVRDRFLGRFYTQYF; CDR3nt: TGTGCCAGCAGCCCCGTCAGAGACAGGTTTCTCGGCCGTTTTTATACGCAGTATTTT
d_gene: TRBD1; j_gene: TRBJ2-7; abundance: few; v_gene: TRBV28; CDR3aa: CASRRGQGAYEQYF; CDR3nt: TGTGCCAGCAGACGAGGACAGGGGGCCTACGAGCAGTACTTC
d_gene: NA; j_gene: TRBJ1-5; abundance: once; v_gene: TRBV19; CDR3aa: CASGGYDQPQHF; CDR3nt: TGTGCCAGCGGGGGGTACGATCAGCCCCAGCATTTT
d_gene: NA; j_gene: TRBJ2-6; abundance: NA; v_gene: TRBV3-1/TRBV3-2; CDR3aa: CASSQGPQGGTGANVLTF; CDR3nt: TGTGCCAGCAGCCAAGGACCCCAAGGAGGAACTGGGGCCAACGTCCTGACTTTC
d_gene: TRBD1; j_gene: TRBJ2-1; abundance: NA; v_gene: TRBV30; CDR3aa: CAAQQGGGYNEQFF; CDR3nt: TGTGCCGCTCAACAGGGGGGCGGGTACAATGAGCAGTTCTTC
d_gene: NA; j_gene: TRBJ1-6; abundance: NA; v_gene: TRBV19; CDR3aa: CASSISTRYNSPLHF; CDR3nt: TGTGCCAGTAGTATAAGCACCCGTTATAATTCACCCCTCCACTTT
d_gene: TRBD1; j_gene: TRBJ2-7; abundance: few; v_gene: TRBV7-9; CDR3aa: CASSLLGQHSYEQYF; CDR3nt: TGTGCCAGCAGCTTACTGGGACAGCACAGCTACGAGCAGTACTTC
d_gene: TRBD2; j_gene: TRBJ2-1; abundance: NA; v_gene: TRBV10-3; CDR3aa: CAISESTSYEQFF; CDR3nt: TGTGCCATCAGTGAGTCGACTAGCTATGAGCAGTTCTTC
d_gene: TRBD2; j_gene: TRBJ2-5; abundance: NA; v_gene: TRBV11-1; CDR3aa: CASSPQLAGGQETQYF; CDR3nt: TGTGCCAGCAGCCCGCAACTAGCGGGGGGGCAAGAGACCCAGTACTTC
d_gene: NA; j_gene: TRBJ1-6; abundance: few; v_gene: TRBV23-1; CDR3aa: CASTHRGGIPYNSPLHF; CDR3nt: TGCGCCAGCACACACCGCGGAGGGATTCCCTATAATTCACCCCTCCACTTT
d_gene: TRBD2; j_gene: TRBJ2-3; abundance: NA; v_gene: TRBV2; CDR3aa: CASSERLAGGTDTQYF; CDR3nt: TGTGCCAGCAGTGAACGACTAGCGGGGGGCACAGATACGCAGTATTTT
d_gene: NA; j_gene: TRBJ1-1; abundance: NA; v_gene: TRBV7-3; CDR3aa: CASSLGFAGGNTEAFF; CDR3nt: TGTGCCAGCAGCTTAGGTTTCGCCGGGGGGAACACTGAAGCTTTCTTT
d_gene: TRBD2; j_gene: TRBJ2-1; abundance: NA; v_gene: TRBV7-8; CDR3aa: CASSFGVAGAILREQFF; CDR3nt: TGTGCCAGCAGCTTCGGGGTAGCGGGGGCCATCCTTCGAGAGCAGTTCTTC
d_gene: NA; j_gene: TRBJ1-5; abundance: NA; v_gene: TRBV9; CDR3aa: CASSVGGGNQPQHF; CDR3nt: TGTGCCAGCAGCGTCGGGGGTGGCAATCAGCCCCAGCATTTT
d_gene: NA; j_gene: TRBJ1-2; abundance: NA; v_gene: TRBV5-4; CDR3aa: CASSFDRPYGYTF; CDR3nt: TGTGCCAGCAGCTTTGACAGACCCTATGGCTACACCTTC
d_gene: TRBD1; j_gene: TRBJ1-1; abundance: NA; v_gene: TRBV30; CDR3aa: CAWTRQGGFTEAFF; CDR3nt: TGTGCCTGGACCAGACAGGGTGGATTTACTGAAGCTTTCTTT
d_gene: NA; j_gene: TRBJ1-5; abundance: NA; v_gene: TRBV28; CDR3aa: CASSPPGGQPQHF; CDR3nt: TGTGCCAGCAGTCCCCCAGGTGGGCAGCCCCAGCATTTT
d_gene: TRBD1; j_gene: TRBJ1-1; abundance: NA; v_gene: TRBV6-1; CDR3aa: CASSELDREGTEAFF; CDR3nt: TGTGCCAGCAGTGAATTGGACAGGGAGGGTACTGAAGCTTTCTTT
d_gene: NA; j_gene: TRBJ1-5; abundance: NA; v_gene: TRBV18; CDR3aa: CASSQQGNSNQPQHF; CDR3nt: TGTGCCAGCTCGCAACAGGGAAATAGCAATCAGCCCCAGCATTTT
d_gene: TRBD1; j_gene: TRBJ2-5; abundance: NA; v_gene: TRBV5-4; CDR3aa: CASSSPGQGEETQYF; CDR3nt: TGTGCCAGCAGCTCCCCCGGACAGGGGGAAGAGACCCAGTACTTC
d_gene: NA; j_gene: TRBJ1-1; abundance: NA; v_gene: TRBV27; CDR3aa: CASSLLGETNTEAFF; CDR3nt: TGTGCCAGCAGTTTATTGGGCGAAACGAACACTGAAGCTTTCTTT
d_gene: TRBD1; j_gene: TRBJ1-4; abundance: NA; v_gene: TRBV18; CDR3aa: CASSPTLGQGAPTNEKLFF; CDR3nt: TGTGCCAGCTCACCGACACTGGGACAGGGGGCCCCAACTAATGAAAAACTGTTTTTT
d_gene: NA; j_gene: TRBJ2-3; abundance: once; v_gene: TRBV7-2; CDR3aa: CASSLKASAPDTQYF; CDR3nt: TGTGCCAGCAGCTTAAAGGCTAGCGCGCCAGATACGCAGTATTTT
d_gene: NA; j_gene: TRBJ1-5; abundance: NA; v_gene: TRBV4-3; CDR3aa: CASSQDMSNQPQHF; CDR3nt: TGCGCCAGCAGCCAAGACATGAGCAATCAGCCCCAGCATTTT
d_gene: NA; j_gene: TRBJ1-6; abundance: NA; v_gene: TRBV5-1; CDR3aa: CASSLVAGGNSPLHF; CDR3nt: TGCGCCAGCAGCTTGGTTGCAGGAGGCAATTCACCCCTCCACTTT
d_gene: TRBD2; j_gene: TRBJ2-4; abundance: NA; v_gene: TRBV9; CDR3aa: CASSPSGGAGNIQYF; CDR3nt: TGTGCCAGCAGCCCTAGCGGGGGGGCGGGAAACATTCAGTACTTC
d_gene: TRBD1; j_gene: TRBJ1-2; abundance: NA; v_gene: TRBV6-6; CDR3aa: CASNTPGQGINYGYTF; CDR3nt: TGTGCCAGCAATACACCGGGACAGGGGATCAACTATGGCTACACCTTC
d_gene: TRBD2; j_gene: TRBJ2-5; abundance: NA; v_gene: TRBV5-5; CDR3aa: CASSLGLAGGYQETQYF; CDR3nt: TGTGCCAGCAGCTTGGGGCTAGCGGGGGGGTACCAAGAGACCCAGTACTTC
d_gene: NA; j_gene: TRBJ2-1; abundance: NA; v_gene: TRBV7-9; CDR3aa: CASSLAGGLGEQFF; CDR3nt: TGTGCCAGCAGCTTAGCGGGGGGGCTGGGAGAGCAGTTCTTC
d_gene: TRBD2; j_gene: TRBJ2-3; abundance: NA; v_gene: TRBV19; CDR3aa: CASSILAGGPTDTQYF; CDR3nt: TGTGCCAGTAGTATACTGGCGGGGGGGCCCACAGATACGCAGTATTTT
d_gene: NA; j_gene: TRBJ1-3; abundance: NA; v_gene: TRBV19; CDR3aa: CASSLRLRSGNTIYF; CDR3nt: TGTGCCAGTAGTCTACGACTGCGCTCTGGAAACACCATATATTTT
d_gene: NA; j_gene: TRBJ1-2; abundance: NA; v_gene: TRBV6-5; CDR3aa: CASRGSGANYGYTF; CDR3nt: TGTGCCAGCCGGGGTTCAGGGGCTAACTATGGCTACACCTTC
d_gene: NA; j_gene: TRBJ1-1; abundance: once; v_gene: TRBV18; CDR3aa: CASSPQGLNTEAFF; CDR3nt: TGTGCCAGCTCACCACAGGGGCTGAACACTGAAGCTTTCTTT
d_gene: NA; j_gene: TRBJ1-5; abundance: NA; v_gene: TRBV7-8; CDR3aa: CASSQRTEAYSNQPQHF; CDR3nt: TGTGCCAGCAGCCAAAGGACAGAAGCCTATAGCAATCAGCCCCAGCATTTT
d_gene: NA; j_gene: TRBJ1-1; abundance: NA; v_gene: TRBV5-1; CDR3aa: CASSLGHSGTEAFF; CDR3nt: TGCGCCAGCAGCTTGGGTCATTCGGGCACTGAAGCTTTCTTT
d_gene: NA; j_gene: TRBJ1-2; abundance: NA; v_gene: TRBV30; CDR3aa: CAWSYGLGGGYGYTF; CDR3nt: TGTGCCTGGAGTTACGGGCTTGGGGGAGGCTATGGCTACACCTTC
d_gene: NA; j_gene: TRBJ1-6; abundance: NA; v_gene: TRBV6-1; CDR3aa: CASSDPGRVSSPLHF; CDR3nt: TGTGCCAGCAGTGACCCAGGGAGGGTTTCCTCACCCCTCCACTTT
d_gene: NA; j_gene: TRBJ1-5; abundance: NA; v_gene: TRBV3-1/TRBV3-2; CDR3aa: CASSQEGGQPQHF; CDR3nt: TGTGCCAGCAGCCAAGAGGGAGGTCAGCCCCAGCATTTT
d_gene: NA; j_gene: TRBJ1-6; abundance: once; v_gene: TRBV11-2; CDR3aa: CASSGTAGWNSPLHF; CDR3nt: TGTGCCAGCAGCGGTACGGCAGGGTGGAATTCACCCCTCCACTTT
d_gene: TRBD1; j_gene: TRBJ1-1; abundance: NA; v_gene: TRBV18; CDR3aa: CASSPSQGAEAFF; CDR3nt: TGTGCCAGCTCACCAAGTCAGGGGGCTGAAGCTTTCTTT
d_gene: TRBD1; j_gene: TRBJ2-4; abundance: NA; v_gene: TRBV3-1/TRBV3-2; CDR3aa: CASSQDSGDRVVPVAKNIQYF; CDR3nt: TGTGCCAGCAGCCAAGATTCAGGGGACAGGGTTGTTCCCGTAGCCAAAAACATTCAGTACTTC
d_gene: NA; j_gene: TRBJ1-1; abundance: NA; v_gene: TRBV20-1; CDR3aa: CSGPVNTEAFF; CDR3nt: TGCAGTGGGCCCGTTAACACTGAAGCTTTCTTT
d_gene: TRBD2; j_gene: TRBJ2-7; abundance: NA; v_gene: TRBV30; CDR3aa: CAWNGGGNTEQYF; CDR3nt: TGTGCCTGGAATGGGGGAGGGAATACCGAGCAGTACTTC